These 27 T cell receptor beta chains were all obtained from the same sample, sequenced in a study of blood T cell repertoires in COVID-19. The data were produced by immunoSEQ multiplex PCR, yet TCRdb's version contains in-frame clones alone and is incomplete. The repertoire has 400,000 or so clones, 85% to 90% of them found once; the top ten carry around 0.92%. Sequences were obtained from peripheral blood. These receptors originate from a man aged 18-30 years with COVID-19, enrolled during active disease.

The CDR3: CATQWTGLYEQYF. The CDR3 coding sequence is TGTGCCACTCAATGGACAGGGCTCTACGAGCAGTACTTC. The chain is built from TRBV15 and TRBJ2-7; 8 positions agree with TRBD1. The germline V gene has CDR1 LNHNV and CDR2 YYDKDF (reference sequence). This CDR3 has 13 amino acids. V was clipped by 9 bases and J by 3 bases; unmatched bases: 7.

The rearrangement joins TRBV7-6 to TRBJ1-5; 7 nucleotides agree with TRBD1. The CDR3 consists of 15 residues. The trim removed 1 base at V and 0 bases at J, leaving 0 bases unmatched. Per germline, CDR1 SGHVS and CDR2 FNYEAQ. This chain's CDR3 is CASSLGDSSNQPQHF. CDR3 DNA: TGTGCCAGCAGCTTAGGGGACAGTAGCAATCAGCCCCAGCATTTT.

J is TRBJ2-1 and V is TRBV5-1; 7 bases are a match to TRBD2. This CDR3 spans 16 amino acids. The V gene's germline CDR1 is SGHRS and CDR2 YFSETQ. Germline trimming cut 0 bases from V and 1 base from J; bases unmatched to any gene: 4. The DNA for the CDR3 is TGCGCCAGCAGCTTGGAGGGCGGGGGTTCCTACAATGAGCAGTTCTTC. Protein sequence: CASSLEGGGSYNEQFF.

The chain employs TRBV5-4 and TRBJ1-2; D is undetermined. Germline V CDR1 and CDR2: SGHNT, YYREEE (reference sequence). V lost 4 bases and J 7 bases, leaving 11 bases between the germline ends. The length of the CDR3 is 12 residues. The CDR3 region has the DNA TGTGCCAGCAGCCCGGGATCCGCTGGCTACACCTTC. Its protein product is CASSPGSAGYTF. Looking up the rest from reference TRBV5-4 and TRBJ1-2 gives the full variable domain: ETGVTQSPTHLIKTRGQQVTLRCSSQSGHNTVSWYQQALGQGPQFIFQYYREEENGRGNFPPRFSGLQFPNYSSELNVNALELDDSALYLCASSPGSAGYTFGSGTRLTVV.

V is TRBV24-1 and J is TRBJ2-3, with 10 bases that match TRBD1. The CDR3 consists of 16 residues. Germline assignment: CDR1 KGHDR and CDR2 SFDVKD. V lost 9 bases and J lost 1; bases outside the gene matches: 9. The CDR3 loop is CATERTGTGGTDTQYF. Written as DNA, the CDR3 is TGTGCCACCGAAAGGACCGGGACAGGGGGCACAGATACGCAGTATTTT.

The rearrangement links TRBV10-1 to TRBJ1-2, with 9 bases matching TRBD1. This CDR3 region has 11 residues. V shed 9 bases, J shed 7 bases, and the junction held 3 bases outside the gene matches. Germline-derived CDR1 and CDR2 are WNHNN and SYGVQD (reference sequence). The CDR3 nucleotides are TGCGCCAGGGGGACAGGGACTGGCTACACCTTC. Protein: CARGTGTGYTF.

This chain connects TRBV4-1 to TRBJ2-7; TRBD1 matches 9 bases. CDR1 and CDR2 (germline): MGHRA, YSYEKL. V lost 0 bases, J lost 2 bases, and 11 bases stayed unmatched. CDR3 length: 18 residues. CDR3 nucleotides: TGCGCCAGCAGCCAAGATCGGTGGACGGGACAGGGTACCTACGAGCAGTACTTC. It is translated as CASSQDRWTGQGTYEQYF.

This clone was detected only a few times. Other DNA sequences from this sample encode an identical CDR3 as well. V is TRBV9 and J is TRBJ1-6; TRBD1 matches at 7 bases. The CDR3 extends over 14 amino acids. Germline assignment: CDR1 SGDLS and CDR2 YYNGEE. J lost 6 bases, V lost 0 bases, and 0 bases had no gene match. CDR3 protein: CASSVGQGNSPLHF. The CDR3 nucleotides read TGTGCCAGCAGCGTAGGACAGGGTAATTCACCCCTCCACTTT.

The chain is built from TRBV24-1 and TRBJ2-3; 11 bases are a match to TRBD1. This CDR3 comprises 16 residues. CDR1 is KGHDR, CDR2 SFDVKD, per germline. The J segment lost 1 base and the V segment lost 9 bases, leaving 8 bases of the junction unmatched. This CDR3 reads CATCGQGALGTDTQYF. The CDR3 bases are TGTGCCACCTGCGGACAGGGGGCCTTGGGCACAGATACGCAGTATTTT.

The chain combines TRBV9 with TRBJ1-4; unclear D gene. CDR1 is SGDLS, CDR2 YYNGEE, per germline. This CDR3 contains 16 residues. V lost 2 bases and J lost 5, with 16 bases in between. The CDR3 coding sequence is TGTGCCAGCAGCGTGGGCCCCGCAACGGGGAATGAAAAACTGTTTTTT. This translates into CASSVGPATGNEKLFF.

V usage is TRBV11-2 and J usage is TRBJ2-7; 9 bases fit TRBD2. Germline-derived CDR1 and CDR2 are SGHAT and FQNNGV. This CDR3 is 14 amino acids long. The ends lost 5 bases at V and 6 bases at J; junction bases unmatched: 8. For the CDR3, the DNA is TGTGCCAGCAGCCCTGTAGCGGGAGTGGGCGAGCAGTACTTC. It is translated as CASSPVAGVGEQYF.

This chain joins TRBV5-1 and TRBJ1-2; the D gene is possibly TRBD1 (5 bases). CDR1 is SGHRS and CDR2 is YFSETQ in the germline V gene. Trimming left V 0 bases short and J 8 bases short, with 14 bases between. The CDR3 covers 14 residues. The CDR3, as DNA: TGCGCCAGCAGCTTGGGTTCGGGGGAATCGGGCTACACCTTC. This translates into CASSLGSGESGYTF.

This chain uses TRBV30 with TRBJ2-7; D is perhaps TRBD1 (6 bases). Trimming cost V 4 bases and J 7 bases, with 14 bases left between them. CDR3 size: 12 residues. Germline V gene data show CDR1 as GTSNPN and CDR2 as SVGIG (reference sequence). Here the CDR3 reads CAWIRGSREQYF. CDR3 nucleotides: TGTGCCTGGATCAGGGGCTCGAGGGAGCAGTACTTC.

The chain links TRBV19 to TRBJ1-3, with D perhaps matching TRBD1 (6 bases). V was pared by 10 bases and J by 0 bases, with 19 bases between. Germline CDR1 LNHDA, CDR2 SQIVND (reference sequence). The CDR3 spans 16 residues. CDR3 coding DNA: TGTGCCACATGCCAGGGGACGGCCGGCTCTGGAAACACCATATATTTT. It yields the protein CATCQGTAGSGNTIYF.

CDR3 sequence reads: CAGLAFTGELFF. In DNA, the CDR3 is TGTGCCGGACTAGCGTTCACCGGGGAGCTGTTTTTT. The chain links TRBV7-9 to TRBJ2-2, with TRBD2 matching over 9 bases. The CDR3 is 12 amino acids. Germline values: CDR1 SEHNR, CDR2 FQNEAQ (reference sequence). Unmatched junction bases numbered 2, after V lost 11 bases and J lost 4 bases.

CDR3 nucleotides: TGCAGCGTTCGAACAGGGGGTGTGGGAGAGCAGTACTTC. Its translation is CSVRTGGVGEQYF. V and J are TRBV29-1 and TRBJ2-7, with 8 bases that match TRBD1. Per germline, CDR1 SQVTM and CDR2 ANQGSEA. The CDR3 consists of 13 residues. J was trimmed by 7 bases and V by 5 bases; bases with no gene match: 10.

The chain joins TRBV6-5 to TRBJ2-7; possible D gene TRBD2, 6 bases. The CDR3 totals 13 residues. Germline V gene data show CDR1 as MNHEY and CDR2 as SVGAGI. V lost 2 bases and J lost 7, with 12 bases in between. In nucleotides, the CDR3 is TGTGCCAGCAGTTACGGGACTCCGTATGAGCAGTACTTC. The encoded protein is CASSYGTPYEQYF.

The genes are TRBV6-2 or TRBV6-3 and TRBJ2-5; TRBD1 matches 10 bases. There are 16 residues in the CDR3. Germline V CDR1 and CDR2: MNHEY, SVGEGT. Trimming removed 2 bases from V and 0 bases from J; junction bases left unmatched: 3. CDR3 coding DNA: TGTGCCAGCAGTTACGACAGGGGGCGGTACCAAGAGACCCAGTACTTC. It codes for CASSYDRGRYQETQYF.

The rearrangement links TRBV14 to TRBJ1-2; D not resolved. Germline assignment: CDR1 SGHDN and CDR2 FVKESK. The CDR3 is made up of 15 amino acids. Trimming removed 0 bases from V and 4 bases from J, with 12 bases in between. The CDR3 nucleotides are TGTGCCAGCAGCCAAGAAGCCACTACGGTCTATGGCTACACCTTC. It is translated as CASSQEATTVYGYTF. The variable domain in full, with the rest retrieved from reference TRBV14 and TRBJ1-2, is EAGVTQFPSHSVIEKGQTVTLRCDPISGHDNLYWYRRVMGKEIKFLLHFVKESKQDESGMPNNRFLAERTGGTYSTLKVQPAELEDSGVYFCASSQEATTVYGYTFGSGTRLTVV.

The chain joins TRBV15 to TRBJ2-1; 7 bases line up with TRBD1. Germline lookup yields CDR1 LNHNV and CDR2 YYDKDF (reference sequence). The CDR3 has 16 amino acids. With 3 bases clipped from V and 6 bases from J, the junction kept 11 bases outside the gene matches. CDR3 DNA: TGTGCCACCAGCAGGGGCCCGCCCAGGGGGTCCAATGAGCAGTTCTTC. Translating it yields CATSRGPPRGSNEQFF.

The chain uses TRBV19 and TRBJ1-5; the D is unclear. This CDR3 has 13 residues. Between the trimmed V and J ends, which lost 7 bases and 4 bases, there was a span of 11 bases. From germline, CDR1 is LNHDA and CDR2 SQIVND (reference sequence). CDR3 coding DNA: TGTGCCAGTATTGGGCGGGCTAATCAGCCCCAGCATTTT. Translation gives CASIGRANQPQHF.

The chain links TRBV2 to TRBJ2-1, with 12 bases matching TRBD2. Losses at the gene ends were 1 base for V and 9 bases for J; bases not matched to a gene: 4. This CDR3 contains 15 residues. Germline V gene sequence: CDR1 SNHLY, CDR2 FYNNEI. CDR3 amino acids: CASSEVSSGRGEQFF. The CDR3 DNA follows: TGTGCCAGCAGTGAAGTGTCTAGCGGGAGGGGTGAGCAGTTCTTC.

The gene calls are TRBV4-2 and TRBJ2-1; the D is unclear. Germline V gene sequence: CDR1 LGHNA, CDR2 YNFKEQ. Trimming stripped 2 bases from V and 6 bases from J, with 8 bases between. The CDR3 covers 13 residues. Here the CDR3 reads CASSQSLSNEQFF. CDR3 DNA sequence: TGTGCCAGCAGCCAAAGCCTTAGCAATGAGCAGTTCTTC.

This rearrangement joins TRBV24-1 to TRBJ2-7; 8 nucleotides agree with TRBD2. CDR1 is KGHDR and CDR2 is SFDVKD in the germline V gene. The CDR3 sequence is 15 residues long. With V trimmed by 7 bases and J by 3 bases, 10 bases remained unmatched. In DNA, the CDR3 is TGTGCCACCAGAAGGACTAGCCGACAACGCTACGAGCAGTACTTC. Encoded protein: CATRRTSRQRYEQYF.

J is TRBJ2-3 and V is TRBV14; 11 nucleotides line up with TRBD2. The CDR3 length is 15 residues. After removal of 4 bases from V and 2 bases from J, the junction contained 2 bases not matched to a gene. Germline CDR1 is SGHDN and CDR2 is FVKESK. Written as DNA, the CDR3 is TGTGCCAGCAGCCTGGGACTAGCGGTCACAGATACGCAGTATTTT. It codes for CASSLGLAVTDTQYF.

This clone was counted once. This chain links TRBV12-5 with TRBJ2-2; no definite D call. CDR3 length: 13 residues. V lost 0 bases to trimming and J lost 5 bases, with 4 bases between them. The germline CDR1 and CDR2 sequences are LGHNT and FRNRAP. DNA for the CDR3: TGTGCTAGTGGTTTGGTACGGACCGGGGAGCTGTTTTTT. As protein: CASGLVRTGELFF.

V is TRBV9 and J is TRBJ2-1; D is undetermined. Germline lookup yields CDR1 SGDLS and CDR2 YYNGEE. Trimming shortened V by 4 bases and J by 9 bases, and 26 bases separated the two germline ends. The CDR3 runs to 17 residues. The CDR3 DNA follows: TGTGCCAGCAGCTCTCACTTCGCGGTTCGGATCGGTATTGAGCAGTTCTTC. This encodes CASSSHFAVRIGIEQFF. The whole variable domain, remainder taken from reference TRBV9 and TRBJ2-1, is DSGVTQTPKHLITATGQRVTLRCSPRSGDLSVYWYQQSLDQGLQFLIQYYNGEERAKGNILERFSAQQFPDLHSELNLSSLELGDSALYFCASSSHFAVRIGIEQFFGPGTRLTVL.